Below, 3 T cell receptor beta chains from the same sample are listed, as sequenced in a study of CD8+ T cells in alopecia areata. Extracted RNA was reverse transcribed into cDNA, the sequencing template. Sequencing used immunoSEQ multiplex PCR; TCRdb keeps in-frame clones, though not all of them. The profile shows approximately 120,000 clones, over 60% of them singletons. The treatment: oral pan-JAK inhibitor, 5-10 mg twice daily. Sequences were derived from CD4+ T cells sorted from blood, sampled at week 4, from a patient treated with tofacitinib. The receptors stem from a human donor with alopecia areata.

This clone was observed a handful of times. Other DNA variants within this sample encode the same CDR3. This chain uses TRBV5-1 with TRBJ2-5; 12 nucleotides agree with TRBD1. The ends lost 4 bases at V and 5 bases at J; junction bases unmatched: 3. From germline, CDR1 is SGHRS and CDR2 YFSETQ. This CDR3 contains 14 residues. The CDR3 coding sequence is TGCGCCAGCAGCCCTGGGACAGGGGGCGAGACCCAGTACTTC. Translated: CASSPGTGGETQYF.

This clone was counted at least ten times. This chain joins TRBV5-1 and TRBJ2-7; unclear D gene. Germline V lookup: CDR1 SGHRS, CDR2 YFSETQ. The V and J ends lost 0 bases and 0 bases respectively, with 16 bases between them. This CDR3 contains 17 residues. CDR3 loop: CASSLAGGPGISYEQYF. The CDR3 nucleotides are TGCGCCAGCAGCTTGGCGGGCGGACCTGGGATCTCCTACGAGCAGTACTTC.

The genes are TRBV27 and TRBJ2-1; TRBD2 matches at 8 bases. Germline V CDR1 and CDR2: MNHEY, SMNVEV (reference sequence). The CDR3 loop spans 12 amino acids. With V trimmed by 7 bases and J by 15 bases, 11 bases remained unmatched. The CDR3 coding sequence is TGTGCCAGCAAGCTACCGGGACTAGTTGCGTTCTTC. Translated: CASKLPGLVAFF.